The clone carrying this T cell receptor (beta chain) was counted between two and nine times. Its antigen is currently unknown. The trim removed 9 bases at V and 7 bases at J, leaving 10 bases unmatched. CDR3 length: 13 amino acids. The germline gives CDR1 MNHNY, CDR2 SVGAGI (reference sequence). These data belong to a study of T-cell reconstitution after alpha-beta-depleted transplantation in children. It was with unique molecular identifiers that the TCRbeta library was prepared. TCRdb redid the calling of the PCR reads with MiXCR, one entry per CDR3 protein. The table has about a million distinct CDR3 sequences, around 30% seen once. Broader study findings: The authors attributed T-cell counts and diversity one year after transplant mostly to newly produced T cells. About two months after transplant, alpha-beta T cells reportedly came from several hundred expanded graft clones.

Specimen: PBMCs, mostly from graft donor cells, collected 360 days after TCRalphabeta/CD19-depleted stem cell transplant. The source is a boy in the first two years of life who had a stem cell transplant for SCID, so the T cells may come from the graft donor. The chain joins TRBV6-6 to TRBJ2-7; 9 bases are a match to TRBD2. CDR3 amino acids: CARSNGLASEQYF. In DNA form, the CDR3 reads TGTGCCAGAAGTAACGGACTAGCGAGTGAGCAGTACTTC.